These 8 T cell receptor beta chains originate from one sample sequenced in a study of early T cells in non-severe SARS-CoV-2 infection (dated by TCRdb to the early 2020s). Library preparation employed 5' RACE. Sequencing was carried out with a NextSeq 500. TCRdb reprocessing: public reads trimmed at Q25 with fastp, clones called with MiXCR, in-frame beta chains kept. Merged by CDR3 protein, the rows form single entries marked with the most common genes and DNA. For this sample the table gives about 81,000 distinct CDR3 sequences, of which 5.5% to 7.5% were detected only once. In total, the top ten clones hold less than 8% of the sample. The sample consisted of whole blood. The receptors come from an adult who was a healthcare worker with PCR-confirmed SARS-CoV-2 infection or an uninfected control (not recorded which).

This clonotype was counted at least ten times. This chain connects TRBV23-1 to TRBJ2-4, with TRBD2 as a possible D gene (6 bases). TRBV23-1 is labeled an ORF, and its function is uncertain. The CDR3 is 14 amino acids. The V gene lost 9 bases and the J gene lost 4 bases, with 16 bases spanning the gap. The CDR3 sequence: CARSSGSRKNIQYF. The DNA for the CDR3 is TGCGCCAGGAGCTCCGGGAGCCGGAAAAACATTCAGTACTTC.

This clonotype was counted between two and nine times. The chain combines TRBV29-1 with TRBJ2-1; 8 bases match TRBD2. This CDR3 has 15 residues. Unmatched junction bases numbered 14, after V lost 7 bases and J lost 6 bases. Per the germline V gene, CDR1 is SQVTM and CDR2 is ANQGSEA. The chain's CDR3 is CSAQTSGTSTNEQFF. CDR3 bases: TGCAGCGCCCAAACCTCGGGGACTAGTACCAATGAGCAGTTCTTC.

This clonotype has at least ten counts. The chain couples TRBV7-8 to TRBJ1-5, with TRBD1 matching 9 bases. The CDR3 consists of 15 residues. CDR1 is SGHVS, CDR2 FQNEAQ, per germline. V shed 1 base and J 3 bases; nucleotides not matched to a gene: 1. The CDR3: CASSLGTGDNQPQHF. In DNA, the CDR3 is TGTGCCAGCAGCTTAGGGACAGGGGACAATCAGCCCCAGCATTTT.

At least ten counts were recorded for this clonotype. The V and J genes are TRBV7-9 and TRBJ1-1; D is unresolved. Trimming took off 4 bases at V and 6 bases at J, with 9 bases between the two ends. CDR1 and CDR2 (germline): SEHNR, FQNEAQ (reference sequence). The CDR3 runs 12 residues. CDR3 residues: CASSSQYPEAFF. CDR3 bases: TGTGCCAGCAGCTCCCAGTACCCTGAAGCTTTCTTT. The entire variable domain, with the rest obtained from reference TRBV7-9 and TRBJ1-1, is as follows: DTGVSQNPRHKITKRGQNVTFRCDPISEHNRLYWYRQTLGQGPEFLTYFQNEAQLEKSRLLSDRFSAERPKGSFSTLEIQRTEQGDSAMYLCASSSQYPEAFFGQGTRLTVV.

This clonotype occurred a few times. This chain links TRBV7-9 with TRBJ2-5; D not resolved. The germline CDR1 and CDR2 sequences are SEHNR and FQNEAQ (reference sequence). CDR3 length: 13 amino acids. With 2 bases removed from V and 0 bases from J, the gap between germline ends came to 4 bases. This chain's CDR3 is CASSLYYQETQYF. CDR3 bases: TGTGCCAGCAGCTTATACTACCAAGAGACCCAGTACTTC.

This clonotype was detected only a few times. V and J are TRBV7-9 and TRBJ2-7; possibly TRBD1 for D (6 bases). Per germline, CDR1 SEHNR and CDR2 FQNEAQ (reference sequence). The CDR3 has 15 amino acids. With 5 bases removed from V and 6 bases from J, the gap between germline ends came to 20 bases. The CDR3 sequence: CASSRGSGQGIEQYF. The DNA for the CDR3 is TGTGCCAGCAGCCGGGGATCCGGGCAGGGGATCGAGCAGTACTTC.

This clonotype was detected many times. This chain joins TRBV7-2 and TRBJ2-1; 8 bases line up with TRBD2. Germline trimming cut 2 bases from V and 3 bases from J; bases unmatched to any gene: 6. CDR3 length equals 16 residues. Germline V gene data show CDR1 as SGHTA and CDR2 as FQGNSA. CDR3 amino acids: CASSLRAGTSYNEQFF. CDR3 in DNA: TGTGCCAGCAGCTTAAGGGCCGGGACTAGCTACAATGAGCAGTTCTTC.

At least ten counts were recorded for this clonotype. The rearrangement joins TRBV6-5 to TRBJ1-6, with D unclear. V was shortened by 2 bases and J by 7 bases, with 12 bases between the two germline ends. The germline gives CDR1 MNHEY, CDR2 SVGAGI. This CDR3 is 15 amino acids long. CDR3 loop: CASSYGDGENSPLHF. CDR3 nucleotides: TGTGCCAGCAGTTACGGCGACGGGGAAAATTCACCCCTCCACTTT.